Detailed here is one TCR beta chain. Its antigen remains unknown. This sample was taken from a study of cytomegalovirus exposure and HLA in healthy donors. Background on the study: From donors who were HLA-typed, an early data release held 75 million to 85 million unique TCRs. Notes on the study in general: There were reportedly fewer N-insertions in an Asian-associated ancestry cluster than the approximately 670-donor mean, in a later analysis. Reported results showed that the classifier diagnosed cytomegalovirus status with high specificity and sensitivity.

PCR employed 60 Vbeta and 13 Jbeta primers. Profiled with immunoSEQ multiplex PCR; TCRdb holds only in-frame clones, not every one. The table lists some 130,000 clones, 76% of them singletons, with 2.5% to 3.5% in the top ten. The TCR was taken from a man in his forties or fifties in good health and CMV-seronegative. Sequenced input: PBMCs.

This chain's CDR3 is CASSLMVYPDEERDGHEQYF. CDR3 nucleotide sequence: TGTGCCAGCAGCTTGATGGTGTACCCGGACGAGGAGCGGGATGGCCACGAGCAGTACTTC. The chain carries TRBV13 and TRBJ2-7; TRBD2 agrees at 7 bases. The J segment lost 5 bases and the V segment lost 3 bases, leaving 25 bases of the junction unmatched. There are 20 residues in the CDR3. The germline V gene has CDR1 PRHDT and CDR2 FYEKMQ (reference sequence). The full variable domain, its missing parts supplied by reference TRBV13 and TRBJ2-7, is AAGVIQSPRHLIKEKRETATLKCYPIPRHDTVYWYQQGPGQDPQFLISFYEKMQSDKGSIPDRFSAQQFSDYHSELNMSSLELGDSALYFCASSLMVYPDEERDGHEQYFGPGTRLTVT.